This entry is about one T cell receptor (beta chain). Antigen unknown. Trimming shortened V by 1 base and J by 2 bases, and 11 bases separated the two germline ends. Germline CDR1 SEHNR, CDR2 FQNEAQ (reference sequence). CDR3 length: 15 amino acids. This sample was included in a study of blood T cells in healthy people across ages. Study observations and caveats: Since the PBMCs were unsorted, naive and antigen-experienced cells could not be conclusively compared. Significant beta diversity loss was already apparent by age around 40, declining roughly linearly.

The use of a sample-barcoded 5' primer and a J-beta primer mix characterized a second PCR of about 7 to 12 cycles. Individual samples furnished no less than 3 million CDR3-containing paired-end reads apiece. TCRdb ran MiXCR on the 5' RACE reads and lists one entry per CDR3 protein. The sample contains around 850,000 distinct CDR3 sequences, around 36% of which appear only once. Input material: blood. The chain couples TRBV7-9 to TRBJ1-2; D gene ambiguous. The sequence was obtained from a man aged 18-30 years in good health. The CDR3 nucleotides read TGTGCCAGCAGCTTAGTGTCGCGCACCAACTATGGCTACACCTTC. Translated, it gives CASSLVSRTNYGYTF.